The 31 T cell receptor beta chains below come from one sample, sequenced in a study of blood T cell repertoires in COVID-19. This table comes from immunoSEQ multiplex PCR, and its TCRdb copy is limited to in-frame clones, with some not included. The profile shows about 8,700 clones, 80% to 95% of them singletons. The material sequenced was peripheral blood. These TCRs come from a woman in her forties or fifties with active COVID-19.

This chain joins TRBV19 and TRBJ2-3; TRBD2 aligns across 8 bases. The length of the CDR3 is 15 residues. The junction had 8 bases not matched to a gene; V was cut back by 5 bases and J by 4 bases. Germline CDR1 is LNHDA and CDR2 is SQIVND (reference sequence). The CDR3, as DNA: TGTGCCAGTAGTCTCTCCGGGACTAGGGCAGATACGCAGTATTTT. Its protein product is CASSLSGTRADTQYF.

The chain links TRBV28 to TRBJ2-5, with a weak D call TRBD2 (7 bases). Trimming took off 6 bases at V and 7 bases at J, with 21 bases between the two ends. This CDR3 has 15 residues. CDR1 and CDR2 (germline): MDHEN, SYDVKM. CDR3 amino acids: CASSRGAGSIGTQYF. In DNA form, the CDR3 reads TGTGCCAGCAGCCGGGGGGCAGGGAGTATCGGGACCCAGTACTTC.

This chain links TRBV5-5 with TRBJ2-1, with TRBD1 matching 8 bases. The CDR3 has 16 residues. The germline V gene encodes CDR1 SGHKS and CDR2 YYEKEE (reference sequence). V was pared by 0 bases and J by 2 bases, with 4 bases of the junction left unmatched. CDR3 DNA sequence: TGTGCCAGCAGCTTGGGGTGGACAGGGACCTACAATGAGCAGTTCTTC. Translated: CASSLGWTGTYNEQFF. Together with reference TRBV5-5 and TRBJ2-1, the CDR3 gives the full variable domain: DAGVTQSPTHLIKTRGQQVTLRCSPISGHKSVSWYQQVLGQGPQFIFQYYEKEERGRGNFPDRFSARQFPNYSSELNVNALLLGDSALYLCASSLGWTGTYNEQFFGPGTRLTVL.

The CDR3 spells CASSSLNTGELFF. The CDR3 DNA sequence: TGTGCCAGCAGTTCCCTCAACACCGGGGAGCTGTTTTTT. This chain links TRBV6-5 with TRBJ2-2; D unclear. CDR1 is MNHEY, CDR2 SVGAGI, per germline. V was shortened by 4 bases and J by 2 bases, with 5 bases between the two germline ends. This CDR3 comprises 13 residues.

The chain combines TRBV3-1 (or the pseudogene TRBV3-2) with TRBJ2-1, with 7 nucleotides matching TRBD2. CDR1 is LGHDT and CDR2 is YNNKEL in the germline V gene (reference sequence). Trimming at V came to 4 bases and at J to 11 bases, leaving 11 bases not matched to a gene. CDR3 length: 14 amino acids. CDR3 DNA: TGTGCCAGCAGCCTCCGAGGGCTAGCGGAAAAGCAGTTCTTC. This translates into CASSLRGLAEKQFF.

This chain uses TRBV28 with TRBJ2-7; D remains unclear. The germline CDR1 and CDR2 sequences are MDHEN and SYDVKM. Trimming removed 7 bases at V and 2 bases at J, with 9 bases between. This CDR3 contains 12 residues. CDR3 region: CASNDSTYEQYF. DNA for the CDR3: TGTGCCAGCAATGACTCCACCTACGAGCAGTACTTC.

The chain combines TRBV4-1 with TRBJ1-4; tentatively, D is TRBD1 (5 bases). This CDR3 region has 16 residues. Trimming cost V 1 base and J 3 bases, with 12 bases left between them. Germline CDR1 and CDR2: MGHRA and YSYEKL. CDR3 protein: CASSQGWQGSNEKLFF. Written as DNA, the CDR3 is TGCGCCAGCAGCCAAGGATGGCAGGGATCTAATGAAAAACTGTTTTTT.

The chain uses TRBV6-6 and TRBJ2-1; a weak D match, TRBD2 (6 bases). The V end was cut by 5 bases, the J end by 5 bases, with 19 bases between. CDR1 is MNHNY and CDR2 is SVGAGI in the germline V gene (reference sequence). This CDR3 comprises 16 residues. Here the CDR3 reads CASSPLGGLSNNEQFF. DNA for the CDR3: TGTGCCAGCAGTCCCCTCGGAGGGCTCTCAAACAATGAGCAGTTCTTC.

The J gene is TRBJ1-5, the V gene TRBV6-1; a weak D match, TRBD1 (6 bases). This CDR3 comprises 16 residues. Germline assignment: CDR1 MNHNS and CDR2 SASEGT. Trimming shortened V by 3 bases and J by 0 bases, and 12 bases separated the two germline ends. The CDR3, as DNA: TGTGCCAGCAGTGAGCCACAGGGAGATAGCAATCAGCCCCAGCATTTT. It encodes CASSEPQGDSNQPQHF.

CDR3 loop: CASSLESHADTEAFF. The CDR3 DNA reads TGTGCCAGCAGCTTGGAATCCCACGCGGACACTGAAGCTTTCTTT. This chain links TRBV5-4 with TRBJ1-1; no clear D gene. V lost 0 bases to trimming and J lost 3 bases, with 12 bases between them. There are 15 residues in the CDR3. Germline values: CDR1 SGHNT, CDR2 YYREEE (reference sequence).

The rearrangement joins TRBV5-1 to TRBJ1-1; D not resolved. Per the germline V gene, CDR1 is SGHRS and CDR2 is YFSETQ. V dropped 1 base and J dropped 1 base, with 5 bases sitting between them. This CDR3 is 13 amino acids long. CDR3 sequence reads: CASSLPGNTEAFF. The CDR3 bases are TGCGCCAGCAGCTTGCCGGGGAACACTGAAGCTTTCTTT.

This clone has a single count. This rearrangement joins TRBV5-1 to TRBJ2-7, with TRBD1 matching over 8 bases. CDR1 is SGHRS and CDR2 is YFSETQ in the germline V gene. Trimming cost V 4 bases and J 4 bases; bases outside gene matches: 7. This CDR3 region has 14 residues. DNA for the CDR3: TGCGCCAGCAGCGCAGACAGGGGCGAATACGAGCAGTACTTC. It codes for CASSADRGEYEQYF.

The V gene is TRBV7-9, the J gene TRBJ2-7; TRBD2 agrees at 9 bases. V gave up 7 bases and J gave up 3 bases; unmatched junction bases: 4. CDR3 size: 13 residues. Germline-derived CDR1 and CDR2 are SEHNR and FQNEAQ (reference sequence). The CDR3 region is CASTPSGNYEQYF. CDR3 in DNA: TGTGCCAGCACCCCTAGCGGGAACTACGAGCAGTACTTC.

The chain is built from TRBV29-1 and TRBJ2-1; 9 bases agree with TRBD2. The CDR3 has 17 amino acids. J was trimmed by 4 bases and V by 3 bases; bases with no gene match: 13. Germline loops: CDR1 SQVTM, CDR2 ANQGSEA. The CDR3 nucleotides read TGCAGCGTTGAGGGGGAGGCTAGCGGGACAGCATACAATGAGCAGTTCTTC. This encodes CSVEGEASGTAYNEQFF.

The chain joins TRBV5-1 to TRBJ2-1; 8 nucleotides align to TRBD1. The germline V gene has CDR1 SGHRS and CDR2 YFSETQ. With V trimmed by 0 bases and J by 4 bases, 3 bases remained unmatched. The CDR3 runs 15 residues. This CDR3 is CASSLETGVYNEQFF. The CDR3 region has the DNA TGCGCCAGCAGCTTGGAGACAGGGGTGTACAATGAGCAGTTCTTC. The full variable domain, completed using reference TRBV5-1 and TRBJ2-1, is KAGVTQTPRYLIKTRGQQVTLSCSPISGHRSVSWYQQTPGQGLQFLFEYFSETQRNKGNFPGRFSGRQFSNSRSEMNVSTLELGDSALYLCASSLETGVYNEQFFGPGTRLTVL.

V is TRBV2 and J is TRBJ2-1; D may be TRBD1 (5 bases). With 4 bases removed from V and 8 bases from J, the gap between germline ends came to 12 bases. The V gene's germline CDR1 is SNHLY and CDR2 FYNNEI. The CDR3 runs to 13 residues. The chain's CDR3 is CASSVLRTYEQFF. The CDR3 bases are TGTGCCAGCAGTGTCTTAAGGACATATGAGCAGTTCTTC.

The CDR3 protein is CASSIRAGESTEAFF. CDR3 nucleotide sequence: TGTGCCAGCTCTATTCGGGCGGGGGAGAGTACTGAAGCTTTCTTT. The chain has TRBV2 and TRBJ1-1, with D possibly matching TRBD1 (5 bases). V was clipped by 8 bases and J by 5 bases, with 21 bases between them. The V gene's germline CDR1 is SNHLY and CDR2 FYNNEI. This CDR3 is built from 15 residues.

This chain links TRBV28 with TRBJ2-1; no definite D call. The CDR3 extends over 14 amino acids. Germline V gives CDR1 MDHEN, CDR2 SYDVKM. Between the trimmed V and J ends, which lost 4 bases and 0 bases, there was a span of 7 bases. CDR3 protein: CASSSLSSYNEQFF. The DNA of the CDR3 is TGTGCCAGCAGTTCCCTAAGCTCCTACAATGAGCAGTTCTTC. The complete variable domain, with remaining parts taken from reference TRBV28 and TRBJ2-1, reads DVKVTQSSRYLVKRTGEKVFLECVQDMDHENMFWYRQDPGLGLRLIYFSYDVKMKEKGDIPEGYSVSREKKERFSLILESASTNQTSMYLCASSSLSSYNEQFFGPGTRLTVL.

The CDR3 nucleotides are TGTGCCAGCAGTGAAGCGATGACAGGGGGTAATCAGCCCCAGCATTTT. It codes for CASSEAMTGGNQPQHF. The rearrangement uses TRBV6-1 and TRBJ1-5, with TRBD1 matching 9 bases. This CDR3 contains 16 residues. With 0 bases clipped from V and 4 bases from J, the junction kept 4 bases outside the gene matches. The germline gives CDR1 MNHNS, CDR2 SASEGT.

The chain couples TRBV19 to TRBJ1-5; D remains unclear. CDR1 LNHDA and CDR2 SQIVND come from the germline V gene (reference sequence). Trimming cost V 5 bases and J 4 bases, with 15 bases left between them. The CDR3 covers 15 residues. Written as DNA, the CDR3 is TGTGCCAGTAGTTGGTCGTCACAGAAGAATCAGCCCCAGCATTTT. Translated: CASSWSSQKNQPQHF.

The CDR3 DNA reads as TGTGCCAGCAGCCCCCAGGGGACCGGCTATATTGAAGCTTTCTTT. Its protein product is CASSPQGTGYIEAFF. V and J are TRBV9 and TRBJ1-1; possible D gene TRBD1, 6 bases. Germline loops: CDR1 SGDLS, CDR2 YYNGEE. The CDR3 runs 15 residues. Trimming removed 4 bases from V and 7 bases from J, with 20 bases in between.

This rearrangement joins TRBV12-3 or TRBV12-4 to TRBJ1-5; D unresolved. The CDR3 loop spans 12 amino acids. V was cut by 3 bases and J by 5 bases, with 5 bases left in between. The DNA of the CDR3 is TGTGCCAGCAGTTTCTACGATCAGCCCCAGCATTTT. Translation gives CASSFYDQPQHF.

The rearrangement links TRBV9 to TRBJ2-7; 7 bases are a match to TRBD2. Germline V lookup: CDR1 SGDLS, CDR2 YYNGEE. The trim removed 2 bases at V and 7 bases at J, leaving 9 bases unmatched. This CDR3 has 14 amino acids. In DNA, the CDR3 is TGTGCCAGCAGCGTCACCGGGACTACAAAAGAGCAGTACTTC. The encoded protein is CASSVTGTTKEQYF.

V gene TRBV11-2 combines with J gene TRBJ2-1; tentatively, D is TRBD2 (6 bases). The CDR3 has 16 amino acids. The germline V gene encodes CDR1 SGHAT and CDR2 FQNNGV. V lost 3 bases and J lost 4, with 16 bases in between. The CDR3: CASSFAGTAGYNEQFF. The CDR3, as DNA: TGTGCCAGCAGCTTTGCCGGGACGGCGGGGTACAATGAGCAGTTCTTC.

The chain links TRBV6-1 to TRBJ1-2; D is undetermined. The CDR3 sequence is 12 residues long. Germline V gene sequence: CDR1 MNHNS, CDR2 SASEGT. V lost 3 bases, J lost 4 bases, and 6 bases lay in between. In DNA, the CDR3 is TGTGCCAGCAGTGAGAGAGTCTATGGCTACACCTTC. Protein sequence: CASSERVYGYTF.

This clone was detected once. The J gene is TRBJ2-3, the V gene TRBV30, with a possible D match to TRBD1 (5 bases). The length of the CDR3 is 12 residues. Germline V lookup: CDR1 GTSNPN, CDR2 SVGIG (reference sequence). V lost 1 base and J 5 bases, leaving 7 bases between the germline ends. DNA for the CDR3: TGTGCCTGGAGTGGGGGCCGAGATACGCAGTATTTT. It is translated as CAWSGGRDTQYF.

The CDR3 is CASWDGGFDTEAFF. CDR3 DNA sequence: TGTGCCAGCTGGGATGGGGGGTTCGACACTGAAGCTTTCTTT. The rearrangement joins TRBV6-5 to TRBJ1-1, with D possibly matching TRBD1 (5 bases). The CDR3 sequence is 14 residues long. Trimming left V 8 bases short and J 3 bases short, with 16 bases between. Germline loops: CDR1 MNHEY, CDR2 SVGAGI.

V gene TRBV7-2 combines with J gene TRBJ1-1, with no clear D. The CDR3 runs to 15 residues. CDR1 and CDR2 from the germline V gene are SGHTA and FQGNSA. The V end was cut by 1 base, the J end by 1 base, with 10 bases between. The CDR3 region is CASSLVGRKNTEAFF. Here the CDR3 DNA reads TGTGCCAGCAGCTTAGTCGGCAGGAAGAACACTGAAGCTTTCTTT.

V usage is TRBV2 and J usage is TRBJ2-1; D uncertain. Trimming left V 6 bases short and J 0 bases short, with 12 bases between. The germline gives CDR1 SNHLY, CDR2 FYNNEI. CDR3 length equals 15 residues. The CDR3 loop is CASSVEQNSYNEQFF. In DNA form, the CDR3 reads TGTGCCAGCAGCGTGGAACAGAACTCCTACAATGAGCAGTTCTTC.

The chain joins TRBV4-1 to TRBJ2-2; 9 bases agree with TRBD1. The V segment lost 1 base and the J segment 4 bases; nucleotides outside the gene matches: 7. Per the germline V gene, CDR1 is MGHRA and CDR2 is YSYEKL. This CDR3 has 17 amino acids. The CDR3 protein is CASSQVRQGVGTGELFF. Written as DNA, the CDR3 is TGCGCCAGCAGCCAAGTTCGACAGGGGGTAGGCACCGGGGAGCTGTTTTTT.

This rearrangement joins TRBV2 to TRBJ2-1; 12 bases match TRBD2. Germline V gives CDR1 SNHLY, CDR2 FYNNEI. This CDR3 is built from 15 residues. Unmatched junction bases numbered 5, after V lost 3 bases and J lost 8 bases. CDR3 sequence (DNA): TGTGCCAGCAGTGACTTGACTAGCGGGGGCTATGAGCAGTTCTTC. Protein product: CASSDLTSGGYEQFF.